These 9 T cell receptor beta chains share one sample of origin, sequenced in a study of vaccination and CD4 T cells after COVID-19. Sequenced with the Oncomine TCR Beta short-read assay was DNA taken from cultured CD4+ T cells. MiXCR was run by TCRdb on the PCR reads, yielding one entry per CDR3 protein. The top ten hold 11% of the sample, which has a few thousand distinct CDR3 sequences, 35% to 50% seen once. Documented treatment: roughly 11-day PBMC culture with coronavirus spike peptide pools or control peptides (ViraFEST assay). No cognate antigen is known for these TCRs. The specimen sequenced was CD4+ T cells from blood, cultured in vitro. Receptors originate from a human donor who had recovered from COVID-19.

A few counts support this clonotype. The J gene is TRBJ1-2, the V gene TRBV20-1; D may be TRBD1 (5 bases). The germline gives CDR1 DFQATT, CDR2 SNEGSKA (reference sequence). The CDR3 is made up of 13 amino acids. Trimming cost V 3 bases and J 7 bases, with 15 bases left between them. CDR3 DNA sequence: TGCAGTGCTAGTGGGGGTTCGATTGGTGGCTACACCTTC. Encoded protein: CSASGGSIGGYTF.

The chain uses TRBV7-8 and TRBJ1-6; 7 nucleotides agree with TRBD1. Germline trimming cut 1 base from V and 7 bases from J; bases unmatched to any gene: 7. The CDR3 runs to 16 residues. CDR1 and CDR2 from the germline V gene are SGHVS and FQNEAQ. The CDR3 bases are TGTGCCAGCAGCTTAGGAGTACAGGGGTGGAATTCACCCCTCCACTTT. Translation gives CASSLGVQGWNSPLHF. Variable domain in full (rest from reference TRBV7-8 and TRBJ1-6): GAGVSQSPRYKVAKRGQDVALRCDPISGHVSLFWYQQALGQGPEFLTYFQNEAQLDKSGLPSDRFFAERPEGSVSTLKIQRTQQEDSAVYLCASSLGVQGWNSPLHFGNGTRLTVT.

The rearrangement uses TRBV6-1 and TRBJ1-2; TRBD1 agrees at 8 bases. Germline CDR1 MNHNS, CDR2 SASEGT. CDR3 length: 13 residues. V lost 5 bases, J lost 7 bases, and 6 bases stayed unmatched. The CDR3 bases are TGTGCCAGCAGTCAACAGGGGGGTGTTGGCTACACCTTC. Protein: CASSQQGGVGYTF.

V gene TRBV27 combines with J gene TRBJ2-5; 8 bases are shared with TRBD1. This CDR3 has 13 amino acids. V shed 5 bases and J 5 bases; nucleotides not matched to a gene: 4. Germline CDR1 MNHEY, CDR2 SMNVEV (reference sequence). CDR3 DNA: TGTGCCAGCAGTCTCAACAGGGGGGAGACCCAGTACTTC. Protein product: CASSLNRGETQYF.

The gene calls are TRBV28 and TRBJ2-1; no clear D gene. In germline, CDR1 is MDHEN, CDR2 SYDVKM. The CDR3 is 13 amino acids. Deletions cut 7 bases from V and 4 bases from J, with 11 bases between. The CDR3 loop reads CASIQDGYNEQFF. The CDR3 DNA sequence: TGTGCCAGCATTCAAGACGGGTACAATGAGCAGTTCTTC.

By share of the sample, this clonotype is medium-sized. The V gene is TRBV20-1, the J gene TRBJ2-5; 10 bases map to TRBD2. This CDR3 contains 14 residues. With V trimmed by 3 bases and J by 4 bases, 5 bases remained unmatched. From germline, CDR1 is DFQATT and CDR2 SNEGSKA (reference sequence). The CDR3 loop is CSARSGRGAETQYF. CDR3 coding DNA: TGCAGTGCTAGGAGCGGGAGGGGGGCAGAGACCCAGTACTTC.

This clonotype has only a few counts. The junction departs from the called germline gene at one end, perhaps through a read error. The V call is TRBV20-1, the J call TRBJ2-7; the match to TRBD2 covers 9 bases. The CDR3 contains 14 residues. Germline assignment: CDR1 DFQATT and CDR2 SNEGSKA (reference sequence). CDR3 sequence (DNA): TGCAGTGCCAGAGCGGGAGGCAGATCCTACGAGCAGTACTTC. Amino acid sequence: CSARAGGRSYEQYF.

This clonotype was detected a few times. The genes are TRBV20-1 and TRBJ2-5; 14 bases align to TRBD2. V was pared by 5 bases and J by 5 bases, with 4 bases of the junction left unmatched. The CDR3 consists of 14 residues. The germline V gene encodes CDR1 DFQATT and CDR2 SNEGSKA (reference sequence). CDR3 in DNA: TGCAGTGCTGGGACTAGCGGGAGAGGGGAGACCCAGTACTTC. It specifies CSAGTSGRGETQYF.

The gene calls are TRBV20-1 and TRBJ2-7; a weak D match, TRBD1 (5 bases). Trimming took 5 bases from V and 2 from J, leaving 13 bases between them. This CDR3 contains 13 residues. In germline, CDR1 is DFQATT, CDR2 SNEGSKA (reference sequence). The CDR3 loop reads CSAEYTGAYEQYF. The CDR3 coding sequence is TGCAGTGCTGAGTACACAGGAGCCTACGAGCAGTACTTC.